This TCR beta chain was sequenced during a study of CD4 T cells in relation to SARS-CoV-2 and coronaviruses. The unexposed donors gave CD4+ T cells in about 2010-2018, prior to COVID-19. The cells were cultured for 9 to 11 days before CD4+ T cells were isolated. On days 3 and 7, cultures got half fresh IL-2 medium. This clone was observed a few times. Its target is not known. Germline loops: CDR1 SGHTA, CDR2 FQGNSA. This CDR3 region has 16 residues. V shed 4 bases and J shed 4 bases, with 19 bases lying between them. Libraries were prepared by immunoSEQ multiplex PCR; TCRdb keeps only in-frame clonotypes and omits some of them. The sample gives about 24,000 clones, roughly 80% of which show up once; about 17% is in the top ten.

The sequencing sample was made of CD4+ T cells from PBMCs, cultured in vitro. This TCR derives from a human donor in good health. This chain uses TRBV7-2 with TRBJ2-5; weak D call: TRBD2 (6 bases). CDR3 coding DNA: TGTGCCAGCAGCTCCCTTGGGGGGAGTTGGAGAGAGACCCAGTACTTC. Its protein product is CASSSLGGSWRETQYF.